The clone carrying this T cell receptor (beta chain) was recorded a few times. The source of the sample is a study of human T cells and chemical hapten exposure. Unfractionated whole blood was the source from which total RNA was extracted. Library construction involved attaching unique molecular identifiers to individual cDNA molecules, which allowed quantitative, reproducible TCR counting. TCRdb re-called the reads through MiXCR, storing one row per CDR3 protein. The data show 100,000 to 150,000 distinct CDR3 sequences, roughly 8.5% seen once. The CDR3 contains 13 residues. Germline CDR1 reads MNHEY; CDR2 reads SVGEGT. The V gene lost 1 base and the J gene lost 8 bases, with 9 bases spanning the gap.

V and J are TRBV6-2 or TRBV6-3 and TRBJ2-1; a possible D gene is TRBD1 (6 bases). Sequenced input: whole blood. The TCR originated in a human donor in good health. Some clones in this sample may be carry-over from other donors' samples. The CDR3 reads CASSYLQGYEQFF. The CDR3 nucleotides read TGTGCCAGCAGTTACTTACAGGGTTATGAGCAGTTCTTC.